The clone carrying this T cell receptor (beta chain) came up a few times. No antigen is known for it. This sample stems from a study of blood T cells in healthy people across ages. The study's findings and limits: The recorded TCR beta diversity per million T cells decreased in a roughly linear manner with age.

Combining a sample-barcoded 5' primer with a J-beta primer mix, a second PCR ran for roughly 7 to 11 cycles. MiXCR, run by TCRdb on the 5' RACE reads, gives a single entry per CDR3 protein. The sample shows over a million distinct CDR3 sequences, 42% of them seen only once. This CDR3 region has 14 residues. Germline CDR1 and CDR2: KGHDR and SFDVKD. Trimming stripped 2 bases from V and 6 bases from J, with 12 bases between. Material: blood. This sequence originates from a woman aged 18-29 years in good health. The chain uses TRBV24-1 and TRBJ2-5, with D perhaps given as TRBD1 or TRBD2 (5 bases each). The DNA for the CDR3 is TGTGCCACCAGTGATTCGGGGCGACAGAAGACCCAGTACTTC. Protein: CATSDSGRQKTQYF.